The 12 T cell receptor beta chains given below trace back to one sample, sequenced in a study of post-analysis software for immune sequencing data. The study, taken as a whole, reports: Five or six TRBV segments, TRBV5-6, TRBV5-1 and TRBV20-1 among them, were found more frequent in patients than controls.

Their recognized antigens are unknown. Libraries were made from TCR beta cDNA, and they carried unique molecular identifiers. One entry per CDR3 protein results from TCRdb running MiXCR on the PCR reads. The data show about 540,000 distinct CDR3 sequences, approximately 31% seen once. The specimen was blood. The receptor set was obtained from a girl aged 2-17 years with multiple sclerosis.

This clonotype was seen a few times. This chain uses TRBV2 with TRBJ1-4; D is uncertain. The CDR3 spans 15 residues. Trimming shortened V by 6 bases and J by 0 bases, and 11 bases separated the two germline ends. The germline gives CDR1 SNHLY, CDR2 FYNNEI. For the CDR3, the DNA is TGTGCCAGCAGGATTCAGACTGCAACTAATGAAAAACTGTTTTTT. This codes for CASRIQTATNEKLFF. Supplemented by reference TRBV2 and TRBJ1-4, the full variable domain reads EPEVTQTPSHQVTQMGQEVILRCVPISNHLYFYWYRQILGQKVEFLVSFYNNEISEKSEIFDDQFSVERPDGSNFTLKIRSTKLEDSAMYFCASRIQTATNEKLFFGSGTQLSVL.

This CDR3 is CASSPGQHYEQYF. The CDR3 DNA is TGTGCCAGCAGCCCGGGACAGCACTACGAGCAGTACTTC. The chain joins TRBV4-2 to TRBJ2-5, with 7 bases lining up with TRBD1. Judging by the DNA end, TRBJ2-7 fits better; the J call may be wrong. This CDR3 has 13 residues. The V gene's germline CDR1 is LGHNA and CDR2 YNFKEQ.

The chain joins TRBV5-1 to TRBJ2-5, with 10 bases lining up with TRBD1. Looked up from germline, CDR1 is SGHRS and CDR2 is YFSETQ. Trimming took 3 bases from V and 2 from J; bases not matched to a gene: 7. CDR3 length equals 16 residues. The CDR3 DNA sequence: TGCGCCAGCAGCTCGGGGGACAGGGGTATGCAAGAGACCCAGTACTTC. It is translated as CASSSGDRGMQETQYF.

This clonotype was seen a handful of times. The V gene is TRBV20-1, the J gene TRBJ2-2, with 8 nucleotides matching TRBD2. The CDR3 sequence is 13 residues long. Germline V gene data show CDR1 as DFQATT and CDR2 as SNEGSKA (reference sequence). V shed 0 bases, J shed 8 bases, and the junction held 2 bases outside the gene matches. CDR3 sequence reads: CSARETSAGELFF. The CDR3 bases are TGCAGTGCTAGAGAGACTAGCGCTGGGGAGCTGTTTTTT.

This clonotype has just a few counts. This chain links TRBV18 with TRBJ2-3; 10 nucleotides match TRBD2. Germline assignment: CDR1 KGHSH and CDR2 LQKENI. This CDR3 is 15 amino acids long. V lost 4 bases, J lost 6 bases, and 7 bases stayed unmatched. The CDR3 sequence: CASSRLAGVVDTQYF. CDR3 DNA: TGTGCCAGCTCACGGCTAGCGGGGGTCGTTGATACGCAGTATTTT.

The rearrangement links TRBV21-1 to TRBJ1-5; the D segment call TRBD1 is taken from the table without a DNA check. TRBV21-1 is recorded as a pseudogene. CDR3 size: 13 residues. CDR3 amino acids: CASKGGGSQPQHF. CDR3 nucleotide sequence: TGTGCCAGCAAAGGGGGGGGCAGCCAGCCCCAGCATTTT.

The chain uses TRBV5-1 and TRBJ2-5; D might be TRBD2 (7 bases). The germline V and J ends were trimmed by 0 bases and 11 bases, with 14 bases remaining between them. The CDR3 is 13 residues long. In germline, CDR1 is SGHRS, CDR2 YFSETQ. CDR3 protein: CASSLEGRGEQYF. The CDR3 coding sequence is TGCGCCAGCAGCTTGGAGGGGAGGGGGGAGCAGTACTTC.

This clonotype was detected ten times or more. The chain recombines TRBV7-9 with TRBJ2-5; D tentatively fits TRBD1 or TRBD2 (5 bases each). V dropped 11 bases and J dropped 4 bases, with 17 bases sitting between them. Germline V gene sequence: CDR1 SEHNR, CDR2 FQNEAQ (reference sequence). This CDR3 spans 13 amino acids. The CDR3 region has the DNA TGTGCCGCAGGAGGCAGGGCACGAGAGACCCAGTACTTC. Translation: CAAGGRARETQYF.

The sample holds a few counts of this clonotype. The V call is TRBV5-6, the J call TRBJ2-3; the D gene is possibly TRBD2 (6 bases). Germline-derived CDR1 and CDR2 are SGHDT and YYEEEE. V dropped 4 bases and J dropped 3 bases, with 18 bases sitting between them. There are 16 residues in the CDR3. The CDR3 DNA reads as TGTGCCAGCAGCGGGGAGCGGGCCGGACGAACAGATACGCAGTATTTT. This translates into CASSGERAGRTDTQYF.

J is TRBJ2-5 and V is TRBV20-1; 14 bases fit TRBD2. Germline CDR1 DFQATT, CDR2 SNEGSKA (reference sequence). V lost 2 bases and J lost 1; bases outside the gene matches: 3. The CDR3 loop spans 16 amino acids. CDR3 sequence reads: CSARPGTSGGQETQYF. The CDR3 nucleotides are TGCAGTGCTAGACCTGGGACTAGCGGGGGCCAAGAGACCCAGTACTTC.

The V call is TRBV5-1, the J call TRBJ1-2; the match to TRBD1 covers 8 bases. In germline, CDR1 is SGHRS, CDR2 YFSETQ. The trim removed 2 bases at V and 10 bases at J, leaving 7 bases unmatched. CDR3 length: 13 residues. The CDR3 DNA reads TGCGCCAGCAGCTTCCGGGACAGGACCGACTACACCTTC. Its protein product is CASSFRDRTDYTF.

This clonotype has just a few counts. This chain connects TRBV24-1 to TRBJ2-1; TRBD1 aligns across 8 bases. The CDR3 totals 16 residues. The J segment lost 4 bases and the V segment lost 4 bases, leaving 8 bases of the junction unmatched. Germline V lookup: CDR1 KGHDR, CDR2 SFDVKD. The CDR3 region has the DNA TGTGCCACCAGTGACCCCACGGGACAGGTATACAATGAGCAGTTCTTC. Its translation is CATSDPTGQVYNEQFF.